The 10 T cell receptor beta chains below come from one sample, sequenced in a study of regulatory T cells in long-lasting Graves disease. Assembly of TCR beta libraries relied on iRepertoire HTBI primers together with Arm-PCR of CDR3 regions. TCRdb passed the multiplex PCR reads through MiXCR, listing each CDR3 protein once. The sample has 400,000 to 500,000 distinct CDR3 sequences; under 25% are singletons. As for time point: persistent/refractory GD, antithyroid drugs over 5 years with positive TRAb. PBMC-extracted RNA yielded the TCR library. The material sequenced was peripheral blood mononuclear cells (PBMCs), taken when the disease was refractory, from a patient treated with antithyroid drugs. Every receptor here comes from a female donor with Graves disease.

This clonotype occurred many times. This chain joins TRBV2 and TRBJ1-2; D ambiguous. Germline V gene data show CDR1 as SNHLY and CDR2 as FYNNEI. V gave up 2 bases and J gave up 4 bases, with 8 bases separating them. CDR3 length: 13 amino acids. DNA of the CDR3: TGTGCCAGCAGTGAACAGCGGGGCTATGGCTACACCTTC. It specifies CASSEQRGYGYTF.

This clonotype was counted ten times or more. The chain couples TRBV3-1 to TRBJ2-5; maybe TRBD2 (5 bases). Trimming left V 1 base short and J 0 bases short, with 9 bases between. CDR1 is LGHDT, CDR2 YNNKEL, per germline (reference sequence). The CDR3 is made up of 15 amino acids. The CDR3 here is CASSQGRGYQETQYF. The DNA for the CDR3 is TGTGCCAGCAGCCAAGGACGCGGGTACCAAGAGACCCAGTACTTC.

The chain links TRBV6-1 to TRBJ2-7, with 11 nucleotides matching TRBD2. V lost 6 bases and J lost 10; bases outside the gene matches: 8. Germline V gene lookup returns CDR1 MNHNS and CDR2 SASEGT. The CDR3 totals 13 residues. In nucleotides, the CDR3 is TGTGCCAGCAGAGATCGGACTAGCGGGTACCAGTACTTC. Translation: CASRDRTSGYQYF.

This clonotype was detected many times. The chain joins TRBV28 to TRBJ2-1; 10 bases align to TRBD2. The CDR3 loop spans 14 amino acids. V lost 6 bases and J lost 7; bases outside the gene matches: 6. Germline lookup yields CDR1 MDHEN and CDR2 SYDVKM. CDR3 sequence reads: CASRPTSGWNEQFF. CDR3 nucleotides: TGTGCCAGCAGGCCGACTAGCGGGTGGAATGAGCAGTTCTTC.

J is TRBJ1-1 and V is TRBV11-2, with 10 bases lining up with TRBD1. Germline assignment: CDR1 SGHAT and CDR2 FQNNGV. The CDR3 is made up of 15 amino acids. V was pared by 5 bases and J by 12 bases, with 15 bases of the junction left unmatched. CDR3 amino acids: CASSRDRGSNTETFF. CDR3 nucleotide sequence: TGTGCCAGCAGCCGGGACAGGGGTTCGAACACTGAGACTTTCTTT.

Here the CDR3 reads CSATDFQETQYF. DNA for the CDR3: TGCAGTGCTACCGATTTCCAAGAGACCCAGTACTTC. This rearrangement joins TRBV20-1 to TRBJ2-5; D gene ambiguous. CDR3 length: 12 residues. The V gene's germline CDR1 is DFQATT and CDR2 SNEGSKA (reference sequence). V lost 4 bases and J 1 base, leaving 7 bases between the germline ends.

CDR3 loop: CASSSDRGPYNEQFF. In DNA form, the CDR3 reads TGTGCCAGCAGTTCGGACAGGGGCCCCTACAATGAGCAGTTCTTC. The chain couples TRBV28 to TRBJ2-1; 9 nucleotides match TRBD1. The J segment lost 2 bases and the V segment lost 4 bases, leaving 3 bases of the junction unmatched. The CDR3 covers 15 residues. Germline CDR1 is MDHEN and CDR2 is SYDVKM.

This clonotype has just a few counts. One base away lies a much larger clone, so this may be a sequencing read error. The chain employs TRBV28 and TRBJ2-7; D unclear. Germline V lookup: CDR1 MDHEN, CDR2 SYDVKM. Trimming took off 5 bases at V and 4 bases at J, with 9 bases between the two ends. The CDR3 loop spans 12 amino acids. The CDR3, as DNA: TGTGCCAGCAGTACCTTGGCTTACGAGCAGTACTTC. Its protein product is CASSTLAYEQYF.

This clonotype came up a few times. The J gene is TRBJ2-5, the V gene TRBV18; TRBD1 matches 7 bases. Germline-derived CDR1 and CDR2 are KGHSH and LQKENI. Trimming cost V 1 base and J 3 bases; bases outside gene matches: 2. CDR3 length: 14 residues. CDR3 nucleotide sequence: TGTGCCAGCTCACCACAGGGGGCGAAAGAGACCCAGTACTTC. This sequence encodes CASSPQGAKETQYF.

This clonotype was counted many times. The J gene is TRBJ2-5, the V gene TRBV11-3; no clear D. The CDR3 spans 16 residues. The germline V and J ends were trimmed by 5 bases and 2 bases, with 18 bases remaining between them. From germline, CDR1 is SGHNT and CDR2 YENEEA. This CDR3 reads CASSRGQNWKQETQYF. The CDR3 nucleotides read TGTGCCAGCAGCAGAGGTCAGAACTGGAAGCAAGAGACCCAGTACTTC. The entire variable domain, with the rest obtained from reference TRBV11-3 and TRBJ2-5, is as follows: EAGVVQSPRYKIIEKKQPVAFWCNPISGHNTLYWYLQNLGQGPELLIRYENEEAVDDSQLPKDRFSAERLKGVDSTLKIQPAELGDSAVYLCASSRGQNWKQETQYFGPGTRLLVL.